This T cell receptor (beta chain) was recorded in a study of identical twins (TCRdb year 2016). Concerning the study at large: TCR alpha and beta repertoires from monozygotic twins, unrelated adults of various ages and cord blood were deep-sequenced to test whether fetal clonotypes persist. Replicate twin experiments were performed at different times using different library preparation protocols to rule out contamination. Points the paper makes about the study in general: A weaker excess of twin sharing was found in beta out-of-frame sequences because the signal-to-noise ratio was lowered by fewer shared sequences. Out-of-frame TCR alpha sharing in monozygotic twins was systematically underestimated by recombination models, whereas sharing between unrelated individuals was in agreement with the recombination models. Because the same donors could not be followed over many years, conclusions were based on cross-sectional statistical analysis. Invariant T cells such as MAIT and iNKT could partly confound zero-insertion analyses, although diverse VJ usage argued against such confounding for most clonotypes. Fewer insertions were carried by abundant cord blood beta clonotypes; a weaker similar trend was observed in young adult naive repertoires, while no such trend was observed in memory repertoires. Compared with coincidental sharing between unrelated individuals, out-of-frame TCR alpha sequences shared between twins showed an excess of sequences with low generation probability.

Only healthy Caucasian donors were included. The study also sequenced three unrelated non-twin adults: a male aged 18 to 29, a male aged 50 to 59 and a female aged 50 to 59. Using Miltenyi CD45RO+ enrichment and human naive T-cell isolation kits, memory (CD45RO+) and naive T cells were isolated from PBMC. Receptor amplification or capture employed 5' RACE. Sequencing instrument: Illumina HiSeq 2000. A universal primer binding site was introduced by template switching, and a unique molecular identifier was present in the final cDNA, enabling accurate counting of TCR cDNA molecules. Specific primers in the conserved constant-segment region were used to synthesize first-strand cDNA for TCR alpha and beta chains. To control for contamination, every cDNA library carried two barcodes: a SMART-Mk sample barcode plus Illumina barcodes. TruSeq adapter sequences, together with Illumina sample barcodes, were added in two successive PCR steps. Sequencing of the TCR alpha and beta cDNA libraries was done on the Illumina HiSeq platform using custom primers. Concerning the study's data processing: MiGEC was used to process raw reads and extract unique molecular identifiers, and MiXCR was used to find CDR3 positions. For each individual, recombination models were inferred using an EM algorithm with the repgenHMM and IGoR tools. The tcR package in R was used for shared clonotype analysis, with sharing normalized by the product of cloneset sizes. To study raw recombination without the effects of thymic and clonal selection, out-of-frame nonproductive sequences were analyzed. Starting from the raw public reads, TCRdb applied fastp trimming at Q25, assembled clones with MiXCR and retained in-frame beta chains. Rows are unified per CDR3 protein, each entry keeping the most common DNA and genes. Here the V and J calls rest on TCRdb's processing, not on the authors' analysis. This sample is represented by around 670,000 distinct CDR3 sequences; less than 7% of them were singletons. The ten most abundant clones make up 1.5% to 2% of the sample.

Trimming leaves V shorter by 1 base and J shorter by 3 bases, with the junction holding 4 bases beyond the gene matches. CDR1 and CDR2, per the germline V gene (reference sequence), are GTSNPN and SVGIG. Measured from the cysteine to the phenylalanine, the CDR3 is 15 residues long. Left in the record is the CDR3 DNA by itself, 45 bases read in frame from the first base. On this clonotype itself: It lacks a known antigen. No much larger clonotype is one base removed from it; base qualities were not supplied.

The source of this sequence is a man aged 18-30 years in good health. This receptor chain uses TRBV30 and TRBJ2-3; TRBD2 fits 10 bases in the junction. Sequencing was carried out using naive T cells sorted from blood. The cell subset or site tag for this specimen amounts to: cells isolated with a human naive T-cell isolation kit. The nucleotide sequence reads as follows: TGTGCCTGGAGTGCTAGCGGGAGAACGACAGATACGCAGTATTTT. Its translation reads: CAWSASGRTTDTQYF.